These 17 T cell receptor beta chains share one sample of origin, sequenced in a study of technical replicates of blood from a handful of donors. Method: immunoSEQ multiplex PCR; TCRdb's copy keeps in-frame clones and lacks some. In the table there are about 59,000 clones, around 93% of which are singletons. Sequenced sample: PBMCs. The source is a human donor in good health. Some clones in this sample may be carry-over from other donors' samples.

V usage is TRBV11-2 and J usage is TRBJ2-3; D perhaps matches TRBD1 (6 bases). Trimming shortened V by 5 bases and J by 8 bases, and 17 bases separated the two germline ends. CDR3 size: 14 residues. The germline V gene encodes CDR1 SGHAT and CDR2 FQNNGV. The CDR3 nucleotides read TGTGCCAGCAGCCCCAAGGGGGTGGGGGTTACGCAGTATTTT. It specifies CASSPKGVGVTQYF.

The CDR3 is CASSRLAGGADTQYF. The DNA for the CDR3 is TGCGCCAGCAGCCGACTAGCGGGGGGGGCAGATACGCAGTATTTT. This chain uses TRBV4-1 with TRBJ2-3; TRBD2 aligns across 14 bases. CDR1 is MGHRA and CDR2 is YSYEKL in the germline V gene. The length of the CDR3 is 15 residues. V was clipped by 4 bases and J by 4 bases; unmatched bases: 1.

Note on this clone: An end of the junction differs from the germline gene, which may be a read error. This chain joins TRBV9 and TRBJ2-1, with a weak D call TRBD1 (5 bases). The CDR3 sequence is 15 residues long. Germline V gene sequence: CDR1 SGDLS, CDR2 YYNGEE. The CDR3: CASSVVSQGPSEQFF. The CDR3 DNA reads TGTGCCAGCAGTGTAGTTTCCCAGGGCCCCAGCGAGCAGTTCTTC. The full variable domain, with the rest looked up from reference TRBV9 and TRBJ2-1, is DSGVTQTPKHLITATGQRVTLRCSPRSGDLSVYWYQQSLDQGLQFLIQYYNGEERAKGNILERFSAQQFPDLHSELNLSSLELGDSALYFCASSVVSQGPSEQFFGPGTRLTVL.

The chain joins TRBV5-1 to TRBJ1-1; TRBD1 might be the D (5 bases). CDR3 length: 14 residues. Germline lookup yields CDR1 SGHRS and CDR2 YFSETQ. Trimming stripped 0 bases from V and 1 base from J, with 7 bases between. The CDR3 nucleotides read TGCGCCAGCAGCTTGGTCGGGGGGAACACTGAAGCTTTCTTT. The encoded protein is CASSLVGGNTEAFF. Full variable domain (missing parts from reference TRBV5-1 and TRBJ1-1): KAGVTQTPRYLIKTRGQQVTLSCSPISGHRSVSWYQQTPGQGLQFLFEYFSETQRNKGNFPGRFSGRQFSNSRSEMNVSTLELGDSALYLCASSLVGGNTEAFFGQGTRLTVV.

The J gene is TRBJ2-7, the V gene TRBV2, with 9 bases aligning to TRBD2. Germline lookup yields CDR1 SNHLY and CDR2 FYNNEI. The CDR3 is 14 amino acids. Trimming at V came to 10 bases and at J to 2 bases, leaving 9 bases not matched to a gene. CDR3 loop: CANRWTSETYEQYF. The CDR3 DNA sequence: TGTGCCAACAGGTGGACTAGCGAGACCTACGAGCAGTACTTC.

This clone was recorded only once. The chain employs TRBV2 and TRBJ1-5, with D unresolved. CDR3 length: 10 residues. CDR1 SNHLY and CDR2 FYNNEI come from the germline V gene. Trimming stripped 5 bases from V and 10 bases from J, with 6 bases between. The DNA for the CDR3 is TGTGCCAGCAGTCGGGATCCCCAGCATTTT. Its protein is CASSRDPQHF.

This clone is a singleton in its sample. The chain carries TRBV9 and TRBJ2-2; D may be TRBD1 (5 bases). V lost 0 bases and J 8 bases, leaving 11 bases between the germline ends. Per the germline V gene, CDR1 is SGDLS and CDR2 is YYNGEE. The CDR3 contains 14 residues. CDR3 DNA: TGTGCCAGCAGCGTAGTAAGGGGTTCGGGGGAGCTGTTTTTT. Protein sequence: CASSVVRGSGELFF.

This chain links TRBV5-4 with TRBJ1-1, with 7 bases that match TRBD1. This CDR3 has 16 amino acids. CDR1 is SGHNT and CDR2 is YYREEE in the germline V gene (reference sequence). J lost 5 bases, V lost 2 bases, and 12 bases had no gene match. Written as DNA, the CDR3 is TGTGCCAGCAGCTTTCCCATGGGGGGACAGTCGACTGAAGCTTTCTTT. Amino acids: CASSFPMGGQSTEAFF.

V is TRBV7-8 and J is TRBJ2-1, with a tentative D call TRBD2 (6 bases). The V gene lost 5 bases and the J gene lost 7 bases, with 18 bases spanning the gap. There are 15 residues in the CDR3. The V gene's germline CDR1 is SGHVS and CDR2 FQNEAQ. The CDR3 protein is CASSPAGLTRNEQFF. The CDR3 DNA sequence: TGTGCCAGCAGCCCCGCTGGACTAACACGGAATGAGCAGTTCTTC.

This chain connects TRBV7-2 to TRBJ1-5; D gene uncertain. V was trimmed by 2 bases and J by 8 bases, leaving 10 bases between them. CDR3 size: 13 residues. The germline CDR1 and CDR2 sequences are SGHTA and FQGNSA. CDR3 bases: TGTGCCAGCAGCTTAATGTTCGAGGAGCCCCAGCATTTT. Protein product: CASSLMFEEPQHF.

The chain carries TRBV2 and TRBJ2-1, with 9 nucleotides matching TRBD2. Germline V lookup: CDR1 SNHLY, CDR2 FYNNEI. J lost 2 bases, V lost 7 bases, and 6 bases had no gene match. The CDR3 covers 15 residues. CDR3 nucleotide sequence: TGTGCCAGCAAATCCAGCGGGGGGCCCTACAATGAGCAGTTCTTC. Translation: CASKSSGGPYNEQFF.

The DNA for the CDR3 is TGTGCCAGCAGCTTACTATATTATGAGCAGTTCTTC. It yields the protein CASSLLYYEQFF. The chain recombines TRBV7-8 with TRBJ2-1; the D is unclear. The CDR3 sequence is 12 residues long. Per the germline V gene, CDR1 is SGHVS and CDR2 is FQNEAQ. The V end was cut by 2 bases, the J end by 8 bases, with 7 bases between.

The rearrangement links TRBV6-6 to TRBJ2-7; 9 nucleotides line up with TRBD1. Germline CDR1 is MNHNY and CDR2 is SVGAGI (reference sequence). The CDR3 is 14 amino acids. The J segment lost 2 bases and the V segment lost 8 bases, leaving 7 bases of the junction unmatched. The CDR3 spells CASAVGQGPYEQYF. CDR3 nucleotide sequence: TGTGCCAGCGCGGTTGGACAGGGGCCCTACGAGCAGTACTTC.

This sequence joins TRBV30 and TRBJ2-7, with TRBD1 matching 7 bases. This CDR3 is built from 14 residues. The germline CDR1 and CDR2 sequences are GTSNPN and SVGIG (reference sequence). J was trimmed by 5 bases and V by 2 bases; bases with no gene match: 9. DNA of the CDR3: TGTGCCTGGAGTTCGAGACAGGGCACCCACGAGCAGTACTTC. Amino acid sequence: CAWSSRQGTHEQYF.

The count of this clone is one. The rearrangement joins TRBV4-1 to TRBJ1-1; 7 bases map to TRBD1. The CDR3 is made up of 15 amino acids. V gave up 3 bases and J gave up 1 base; unmatched junction bases: 5. Germline V gives CDR1 MGHRA, CDR2 YSYEKL. CDR3 nucleotides: TGCGCCAGCAGCCAGCCCGGACAGGAGAACACTGAAGCTTTCTTT. Translated: CASSQPGQENTEAFF.

The rearrangement uses TRBV29-1 and TRBJ2-2; the match to TRBD2 covers 8 bases. Germline V lookup: CDR1 SQVTM, CDR2 ANQGSEA. After removal of 4 bases from V and 4 bases from J, the junction contained 8 bases not matched to a gene. The CDR3 extends over 15 amino acids. CDR3 nucleotide sequence: TGCAGCGTTGGTTCCTACGCGGGGGGCACCGGGGAGCTGTTTTTT. Translating gives CSVGSYAGGTGELFF.

This chain links TRBV2 with TRBJ1-5; D perhaps matches TRBD1 (5 bases). Trimming pared 4 bases from V and 2 bases from J, leaving 6 bases between. The CDR3 contains 13 residues. Looked up from germline, CDR1 is SNHLY and CDR2 is FYNNEI. For the CDR3, the DNA is TGTGCCAGCAGTGGACAGCGCAATCAGCCCCAGCATTTT. Translated: CASSGQRNQPQHF.